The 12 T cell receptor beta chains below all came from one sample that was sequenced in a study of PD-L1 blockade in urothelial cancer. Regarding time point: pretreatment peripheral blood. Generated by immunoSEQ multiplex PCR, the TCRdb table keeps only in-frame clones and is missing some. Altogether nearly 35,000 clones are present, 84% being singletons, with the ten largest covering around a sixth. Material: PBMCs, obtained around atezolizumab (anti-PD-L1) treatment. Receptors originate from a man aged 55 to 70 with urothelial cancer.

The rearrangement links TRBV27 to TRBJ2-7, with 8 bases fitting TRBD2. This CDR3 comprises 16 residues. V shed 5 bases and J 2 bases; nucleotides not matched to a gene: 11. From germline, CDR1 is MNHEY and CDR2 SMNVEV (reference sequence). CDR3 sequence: CASSATGLAQTYEQYF. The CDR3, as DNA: TGTGCCAGCAGTGCAACCGGACTAGCCCAGACCTACGAGCAGTACTTC.

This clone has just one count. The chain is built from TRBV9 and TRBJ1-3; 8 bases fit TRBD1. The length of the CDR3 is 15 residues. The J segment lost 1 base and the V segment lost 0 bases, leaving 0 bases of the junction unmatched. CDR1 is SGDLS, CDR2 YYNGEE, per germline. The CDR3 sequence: CASSVGQGSGNTIYF. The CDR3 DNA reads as TGTGCCAGCAGCGTAGGACAGGGGTCTGGAAACACCATATATTTT.

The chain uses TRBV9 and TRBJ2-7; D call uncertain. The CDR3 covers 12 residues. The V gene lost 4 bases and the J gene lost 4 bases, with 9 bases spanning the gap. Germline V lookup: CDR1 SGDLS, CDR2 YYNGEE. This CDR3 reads CASSPRFYEQYF. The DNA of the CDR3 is TGTGCCAGCAGCCCCCGGTTTTACGAGCAGTACTTC.

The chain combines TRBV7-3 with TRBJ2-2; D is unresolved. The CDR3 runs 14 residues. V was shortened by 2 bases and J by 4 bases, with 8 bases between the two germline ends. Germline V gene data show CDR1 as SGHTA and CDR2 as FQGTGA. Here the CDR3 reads CASSLVVGTGELFF. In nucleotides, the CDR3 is TGTGCCAGCAGCTTAGTAGTTGGCACCGGGGAGCTGTTTTTT.

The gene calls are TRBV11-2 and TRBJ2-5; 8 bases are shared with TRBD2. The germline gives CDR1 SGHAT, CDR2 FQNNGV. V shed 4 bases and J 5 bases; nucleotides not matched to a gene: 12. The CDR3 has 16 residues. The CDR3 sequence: CASSSSRGAGVETQYF. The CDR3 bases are TGTGCCAGCAGCTCCTCGCGGGGAGCGGGAGTGGAGACCCAGTACTTC.

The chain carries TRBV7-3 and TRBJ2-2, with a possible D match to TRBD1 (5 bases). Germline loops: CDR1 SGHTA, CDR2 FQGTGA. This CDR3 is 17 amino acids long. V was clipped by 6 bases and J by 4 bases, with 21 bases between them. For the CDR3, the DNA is TGTGCCAGCAGTCAAACGGCTTCCAGGGAAGGCACCGGGGAGCTGTTTTTT. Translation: CASSQTASREGTGELFF.

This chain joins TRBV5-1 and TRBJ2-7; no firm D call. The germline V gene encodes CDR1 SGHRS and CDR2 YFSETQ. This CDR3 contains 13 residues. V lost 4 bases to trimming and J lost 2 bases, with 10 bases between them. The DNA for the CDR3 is TGCGCCAGCAGCACCTCAACTACCTACGAGCAGTACTTC. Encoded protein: CASSTSTTYEQYF.

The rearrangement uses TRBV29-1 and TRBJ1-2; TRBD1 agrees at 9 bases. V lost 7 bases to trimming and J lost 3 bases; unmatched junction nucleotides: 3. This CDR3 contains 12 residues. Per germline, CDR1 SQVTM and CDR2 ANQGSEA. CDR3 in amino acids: CSGGQGHYGYTF. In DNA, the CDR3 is TGCAGCGGTGGACAGGGGCACTATGGCTACACCTTC.

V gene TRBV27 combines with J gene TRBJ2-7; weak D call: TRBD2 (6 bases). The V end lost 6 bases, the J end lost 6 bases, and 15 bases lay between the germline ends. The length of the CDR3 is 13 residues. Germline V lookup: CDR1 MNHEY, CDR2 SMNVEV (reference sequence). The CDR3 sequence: CASSPSPRGEQYF. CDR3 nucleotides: TGTGCCAGCAGCCCTTCCCCGCGGGGCGAGCAGTACTTC.

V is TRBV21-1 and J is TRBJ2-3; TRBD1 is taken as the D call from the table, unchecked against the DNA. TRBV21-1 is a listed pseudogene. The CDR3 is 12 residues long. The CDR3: CGASPSTDTQYF. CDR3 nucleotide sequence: TGTGGGGCAAGTCCGTCGACAGATACGCAGTATTTT.

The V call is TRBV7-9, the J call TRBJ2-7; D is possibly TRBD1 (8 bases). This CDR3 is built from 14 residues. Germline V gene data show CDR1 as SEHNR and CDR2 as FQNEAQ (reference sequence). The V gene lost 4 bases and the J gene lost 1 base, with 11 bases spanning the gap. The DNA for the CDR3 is TGTGCCAGCAGCTCACAGGGGGGGTCCTACGAGCAGTACTTC. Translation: CASSSQGGSYEQYF.

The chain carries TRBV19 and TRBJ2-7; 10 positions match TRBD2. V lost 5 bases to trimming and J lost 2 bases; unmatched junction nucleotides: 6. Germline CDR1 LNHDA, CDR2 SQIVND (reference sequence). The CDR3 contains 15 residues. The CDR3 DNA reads TGTGCCAGTAGTCCCTCTAGCGGGAGTCCCTACGAGCAGTACTTC. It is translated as CASSPSSGSPYEQYF. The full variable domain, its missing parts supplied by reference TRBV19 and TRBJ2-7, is DGGITQSPKYLFRKEGQNVTLSCEQNLNHDAMYWYRQDPGQGLRLIYYSQIVNDFQKGDIAEGYSVSREKKESFPLTVTSAQKNPTAFYLCASSPSSGSPYEQYFGPGTRLTVT.